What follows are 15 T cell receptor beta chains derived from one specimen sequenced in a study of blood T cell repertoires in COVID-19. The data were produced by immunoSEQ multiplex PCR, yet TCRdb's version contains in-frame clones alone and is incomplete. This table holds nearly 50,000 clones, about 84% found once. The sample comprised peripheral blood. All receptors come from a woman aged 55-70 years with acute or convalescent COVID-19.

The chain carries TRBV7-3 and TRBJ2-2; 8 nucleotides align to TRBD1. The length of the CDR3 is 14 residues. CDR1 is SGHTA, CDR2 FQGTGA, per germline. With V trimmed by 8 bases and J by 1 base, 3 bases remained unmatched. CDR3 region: CASGQGLNTGELFF. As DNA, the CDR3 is TGTGCCAGCGGACAGGGATTGAACACCGGGGAGCTGTTTTTT.

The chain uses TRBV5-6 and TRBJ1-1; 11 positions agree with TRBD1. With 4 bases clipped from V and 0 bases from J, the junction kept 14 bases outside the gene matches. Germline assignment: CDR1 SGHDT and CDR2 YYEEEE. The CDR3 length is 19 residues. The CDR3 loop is CASSIKPWGTGGLNTEAFF. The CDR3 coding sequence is TGTGCCAGCAGCATAAAACCTTGGGGGACAGGGGGGTTGAACACTGAAGCTTTCTTT.

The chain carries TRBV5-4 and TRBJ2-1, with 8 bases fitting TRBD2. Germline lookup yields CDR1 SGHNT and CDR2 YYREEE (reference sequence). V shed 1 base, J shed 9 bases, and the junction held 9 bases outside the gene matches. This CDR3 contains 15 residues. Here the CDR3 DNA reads TGTGCCAGCAGCTTGTTGGCTAGCGGGCTCGGTGAGCAGTTCTTC. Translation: CASSLLASGLGEQFF.

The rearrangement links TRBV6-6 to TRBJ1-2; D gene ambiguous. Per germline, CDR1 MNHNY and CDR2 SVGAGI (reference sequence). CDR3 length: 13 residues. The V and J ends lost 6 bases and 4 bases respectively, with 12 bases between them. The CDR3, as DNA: TGTGCCAGCAGCAAAGACACTAGCTATGGCTACACCTTC. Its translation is CASSKDTSYGYTF.

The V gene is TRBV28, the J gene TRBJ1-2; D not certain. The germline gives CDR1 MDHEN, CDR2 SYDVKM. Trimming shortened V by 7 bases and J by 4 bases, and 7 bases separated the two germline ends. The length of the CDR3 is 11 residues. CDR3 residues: CASNAFYGYTF. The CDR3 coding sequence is TGTGCCAGCAACGCGTTCTATGGCTACACCTTC.

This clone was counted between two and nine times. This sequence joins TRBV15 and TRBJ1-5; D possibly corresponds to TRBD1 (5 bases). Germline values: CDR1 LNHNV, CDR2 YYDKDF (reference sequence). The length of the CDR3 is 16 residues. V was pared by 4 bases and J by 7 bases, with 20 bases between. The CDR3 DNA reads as TGTGCCACCAGCATCCATGGCCCAGGGCTAAGGCAGCCCCAGCATTTT. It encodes CATSIHGPGLRQPQHF. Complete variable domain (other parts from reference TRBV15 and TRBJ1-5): DAMVIQNPRYQVTQFGKPVTLSCSQTLNHNVMYWYQQKSSQAPKLLFHYYDKDFNNEADTPDNFQSRRPNTSFCFLDIRSPGLGDTAMYLCATSIHGPGLRQPQHFGDGTRLSIL.

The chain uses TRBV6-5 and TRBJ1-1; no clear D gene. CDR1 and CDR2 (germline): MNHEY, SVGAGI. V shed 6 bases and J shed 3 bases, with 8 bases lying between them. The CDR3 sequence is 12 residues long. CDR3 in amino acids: CASRLGDTEAFF. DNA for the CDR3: TGTGCCAGCAGATTAGGAGACACTGAAGCTTTCTTT.

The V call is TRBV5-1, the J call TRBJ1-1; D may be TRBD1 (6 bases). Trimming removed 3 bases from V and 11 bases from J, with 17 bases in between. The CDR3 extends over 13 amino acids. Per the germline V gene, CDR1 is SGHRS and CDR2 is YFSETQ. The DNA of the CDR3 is TGCGCCAGCAGCTCGGACAGAATCTCTACGGCTTTCTTT. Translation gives CASSSDRISTAFF.

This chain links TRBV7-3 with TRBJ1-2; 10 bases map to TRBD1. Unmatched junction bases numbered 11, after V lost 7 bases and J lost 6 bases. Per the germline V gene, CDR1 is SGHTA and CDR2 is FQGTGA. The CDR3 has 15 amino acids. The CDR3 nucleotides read TGTGCCAGCATCATAGGGACAGGGGTTTTGAATGGCTACACCTTC. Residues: CASIIGTGVLNGYTF.

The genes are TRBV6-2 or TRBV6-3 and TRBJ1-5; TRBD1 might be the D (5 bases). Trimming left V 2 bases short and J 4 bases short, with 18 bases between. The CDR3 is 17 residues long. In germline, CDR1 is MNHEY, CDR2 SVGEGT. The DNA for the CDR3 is TGTGCCAGCAGTTACCGACCTGGGGCGGGGAATAATCAGCCCCAGCATTTT. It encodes CASSYRPGAGNNQPQHF.

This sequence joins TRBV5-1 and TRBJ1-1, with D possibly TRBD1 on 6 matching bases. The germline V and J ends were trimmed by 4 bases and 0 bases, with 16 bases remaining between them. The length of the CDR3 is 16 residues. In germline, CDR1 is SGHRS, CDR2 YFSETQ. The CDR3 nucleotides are TGCGCCAGCAGCCTAGGACAGATGGGTATGAACACTGAAGCTTTCTTT. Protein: CASSLGQMGMNTEAFF.

The CDR3, as DNA: TGCGCCAGCAGCGGGGGAAGGGGGCCTCAAGAGACCCAGTACTTC. Protein product: CASSGGRGPQETQYF. The rearrangement joins TRBV5-1 to TRBJ2-5; 7 bases are shared with TRBD1. The ends lost 4 bases at V and 2 bases at J; junction bases unmatched: 8. Per germline, CDR1 SGHRS and CDR2 YFSETQ. The CDR3 extends over 15 amino acids.

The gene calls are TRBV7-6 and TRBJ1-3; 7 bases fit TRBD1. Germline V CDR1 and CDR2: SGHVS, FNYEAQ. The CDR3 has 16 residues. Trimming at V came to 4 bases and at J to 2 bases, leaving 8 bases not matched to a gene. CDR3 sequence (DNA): TGTGCCAGCAGCTCCCGACAGGGATTAGCTGGAAACACCATATATTTT. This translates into CASSSRQGLAGNTIYF.

The CDR3 loop reads CASSYDRTGNNYGYTF. CDR3 DNA: TGTGCCAGCAGTTACGACCGGACAGGCAATAACTATGGCTACACCTTC. The rearrangement links TRBV6-2 or TRBV6-3 to TRBJ1-2, with 7 positions matching TRBD1. There are 16 residues in the CDR3. J was trimmed by 1 base and V by 2 bases; bases with no gene match: 7. Germline CDR1 and CDR2: MNHEY and SVGEGT.

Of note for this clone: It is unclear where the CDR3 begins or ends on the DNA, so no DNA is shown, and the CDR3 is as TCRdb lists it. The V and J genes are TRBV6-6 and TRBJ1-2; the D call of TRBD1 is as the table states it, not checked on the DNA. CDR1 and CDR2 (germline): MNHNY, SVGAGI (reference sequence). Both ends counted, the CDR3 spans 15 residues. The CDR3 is CASSSSTGDGYGYTF.